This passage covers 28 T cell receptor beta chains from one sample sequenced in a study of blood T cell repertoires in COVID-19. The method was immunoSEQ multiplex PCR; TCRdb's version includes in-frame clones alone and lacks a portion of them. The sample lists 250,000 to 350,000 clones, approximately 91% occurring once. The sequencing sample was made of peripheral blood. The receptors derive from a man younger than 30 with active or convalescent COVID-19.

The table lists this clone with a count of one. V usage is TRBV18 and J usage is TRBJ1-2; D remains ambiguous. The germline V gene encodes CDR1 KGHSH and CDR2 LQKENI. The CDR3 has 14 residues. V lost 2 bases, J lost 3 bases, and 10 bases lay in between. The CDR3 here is CASSPISGDYGYTF. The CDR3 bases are TGTGCCAGCTCACCAATCAGCGGCGACTATGGCTACACCTTC.

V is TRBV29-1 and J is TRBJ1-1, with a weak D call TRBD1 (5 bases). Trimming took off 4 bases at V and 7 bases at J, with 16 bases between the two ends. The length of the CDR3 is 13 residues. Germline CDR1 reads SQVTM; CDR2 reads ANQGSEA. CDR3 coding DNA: TGCAGCGTTGCCCTTCTTATGCAGGGTGAAGCTTTCTTT. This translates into CSVALLMQGEAFF.

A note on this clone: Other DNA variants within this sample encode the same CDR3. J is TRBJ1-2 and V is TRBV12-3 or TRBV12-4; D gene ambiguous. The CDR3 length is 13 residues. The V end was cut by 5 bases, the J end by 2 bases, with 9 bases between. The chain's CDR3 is CASSPGVNYGYTF. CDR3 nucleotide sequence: TGTGCCAGCAGTCCGGGAGTCAACTATGGCTACACCTTC.

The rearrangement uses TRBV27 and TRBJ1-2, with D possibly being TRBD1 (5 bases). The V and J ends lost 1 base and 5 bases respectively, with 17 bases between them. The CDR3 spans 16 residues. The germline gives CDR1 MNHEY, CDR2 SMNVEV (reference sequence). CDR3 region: CASSLYPGAGLYGYTF. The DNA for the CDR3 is TGTGCCAGCAGTTTATACCCTGGGGCAGGGCTGTATGGCTACACCTTC.

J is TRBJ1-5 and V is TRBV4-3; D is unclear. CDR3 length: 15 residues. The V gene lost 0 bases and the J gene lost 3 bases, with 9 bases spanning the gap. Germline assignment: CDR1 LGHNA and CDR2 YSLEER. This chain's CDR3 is CASSQDLYNNQPQHF. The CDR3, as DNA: TGCGCCAGCAGCCAAGATTTATACAACAATCAGCCCCAGCATTTT.

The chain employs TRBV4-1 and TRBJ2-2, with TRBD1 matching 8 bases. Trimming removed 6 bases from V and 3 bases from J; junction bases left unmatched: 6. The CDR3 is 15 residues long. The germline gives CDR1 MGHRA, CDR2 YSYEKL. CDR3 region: CASRVQGAHTGELFF. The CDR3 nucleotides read TGCGCCAGCAGGGTTCAGGGGGCGCACACCGGGGAGCTGTTTTTT.

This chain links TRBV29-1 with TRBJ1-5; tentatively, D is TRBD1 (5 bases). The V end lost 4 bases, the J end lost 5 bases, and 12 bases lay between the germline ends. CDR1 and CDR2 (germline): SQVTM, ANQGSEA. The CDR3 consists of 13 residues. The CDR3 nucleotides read TGCAGCGTTGTGTCCGGGGGGGATCAGCCCCAGCATTTT. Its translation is CSVVSGGDQPQHF.

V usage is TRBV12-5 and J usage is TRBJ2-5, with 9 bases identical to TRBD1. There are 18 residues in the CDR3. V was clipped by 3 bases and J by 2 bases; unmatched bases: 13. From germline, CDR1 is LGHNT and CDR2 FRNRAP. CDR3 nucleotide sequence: TGTGCTAGTGGTTTCTACAGGGGGCTAGTTTGGGAACAAGAGACCCAGTACTTC. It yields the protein CASGFYRGLVWEQETQYF.

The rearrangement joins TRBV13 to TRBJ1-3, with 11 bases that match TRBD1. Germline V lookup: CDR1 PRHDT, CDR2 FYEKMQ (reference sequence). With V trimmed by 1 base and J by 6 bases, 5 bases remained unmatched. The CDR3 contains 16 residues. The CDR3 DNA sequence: TGTGCCAGCAGCTTAGCAGCGGGACAGGGGGTAAACACCATATATTTT. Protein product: CASSLAAGQGVNTIYF. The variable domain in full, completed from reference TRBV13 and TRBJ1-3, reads AAGVIQSPRHLIKEKRETATLKCYPIPRHDTVYWYQQGPGQDPQFLISFYEKMQSDKGSIPDRFSAQQFSDYHSELNMSSLELGDSALYFCASSLAAGQGVNTIYFGEGSWLTVV.

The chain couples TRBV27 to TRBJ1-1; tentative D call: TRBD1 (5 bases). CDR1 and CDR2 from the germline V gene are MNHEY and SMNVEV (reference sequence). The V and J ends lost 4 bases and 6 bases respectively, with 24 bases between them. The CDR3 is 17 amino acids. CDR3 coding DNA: TGTGCCAGCAGTTCCCCCCGGGGGGGGGTTCGCACATCTGAAGCTTTCTTT. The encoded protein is CASSSPRGGVRTSEAFF.

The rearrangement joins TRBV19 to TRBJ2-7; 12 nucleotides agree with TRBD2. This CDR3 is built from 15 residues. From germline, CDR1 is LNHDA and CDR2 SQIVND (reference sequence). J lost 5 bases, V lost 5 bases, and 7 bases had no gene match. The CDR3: CASSSLAGGPNEQYF. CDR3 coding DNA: TGTGCCAGTAGTTCCCTAGCGGGGGGGCCCAACGAGCAGTACTTC. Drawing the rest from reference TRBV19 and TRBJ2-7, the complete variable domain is DGGITQSPKYLFRKEGQNVTLSCEQNLNHDAMYWYRQDPGQGLRLIYYSQIVNDFQKGDIAEGYSVSREKKESFPLTVTSAQKNPTAFYLCASSSLAGGPNEQYFGPGTRLTVT.

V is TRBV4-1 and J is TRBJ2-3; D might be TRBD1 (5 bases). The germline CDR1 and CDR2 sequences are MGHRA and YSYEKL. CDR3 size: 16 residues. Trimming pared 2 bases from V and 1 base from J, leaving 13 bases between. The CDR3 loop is CASSQRLQGGTDTQYF. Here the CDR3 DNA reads TGCGCCAGCAGCCAAAGATTGCAGGGCGGCACAGATACGCAGTATTTT.

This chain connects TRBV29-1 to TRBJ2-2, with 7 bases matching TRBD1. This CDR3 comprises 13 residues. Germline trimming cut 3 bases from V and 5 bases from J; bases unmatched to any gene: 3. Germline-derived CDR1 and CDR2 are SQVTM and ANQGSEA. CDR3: CSVEDRRTGELFF. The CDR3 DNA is TGCAGCGTTGAGGACAGGAGGACCGGGGAGCTGTTTTTT.

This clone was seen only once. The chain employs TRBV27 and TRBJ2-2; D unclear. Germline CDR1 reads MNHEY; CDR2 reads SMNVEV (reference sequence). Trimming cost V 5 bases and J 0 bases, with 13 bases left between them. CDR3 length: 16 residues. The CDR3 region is CASSPQRHPNTGELFF. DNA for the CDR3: TGTGCCAGCAGTCCTCAGAGACACCCGAACACCGGGGAGCTGTTTTTT.

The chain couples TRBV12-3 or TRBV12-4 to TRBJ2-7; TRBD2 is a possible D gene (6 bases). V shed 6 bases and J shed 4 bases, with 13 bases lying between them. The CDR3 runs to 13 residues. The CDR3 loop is CASRSGLSYEQYF. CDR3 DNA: TGTGCCAGCAGGTCGGGACTTTCATACGAGCAGTACTTC.

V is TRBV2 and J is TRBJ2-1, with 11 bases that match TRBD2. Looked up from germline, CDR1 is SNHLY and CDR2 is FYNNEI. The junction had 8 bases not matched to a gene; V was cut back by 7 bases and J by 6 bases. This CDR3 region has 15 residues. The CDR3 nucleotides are TGTGCCAGCAAGATTAGCGGGGGGGCAGGCAATGAGCAGTTCTTC. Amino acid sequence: CASKISGGAGNEQFF.

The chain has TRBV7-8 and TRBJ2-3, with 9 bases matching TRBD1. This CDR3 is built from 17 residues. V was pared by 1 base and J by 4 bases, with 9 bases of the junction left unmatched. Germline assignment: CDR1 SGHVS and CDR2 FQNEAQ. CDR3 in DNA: TGTGCCAGCAGCTTAGTAAATGTAGGGACAGGGTCAGATACGCAGTATTTT. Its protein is CASSLVNVGTGSDTQYF.

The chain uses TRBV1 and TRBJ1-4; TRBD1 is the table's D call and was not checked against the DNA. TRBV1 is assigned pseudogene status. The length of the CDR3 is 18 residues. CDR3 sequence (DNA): TGCACCAGCAGCCAAGCCCCGGGACAGGGGGGCTGCGGGGAAAAACTGTTTTTT. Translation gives CTSSQAPGQGGCGEKLFF.

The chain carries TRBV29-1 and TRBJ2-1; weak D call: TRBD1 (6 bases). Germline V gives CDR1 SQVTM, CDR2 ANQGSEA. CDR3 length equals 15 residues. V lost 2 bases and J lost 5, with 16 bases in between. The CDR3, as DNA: TGCAGCGTTGAACCCCAACATGGACAGCACAATGAGCAGTTCTTC. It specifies CSVEPQHGQHNEQFF.

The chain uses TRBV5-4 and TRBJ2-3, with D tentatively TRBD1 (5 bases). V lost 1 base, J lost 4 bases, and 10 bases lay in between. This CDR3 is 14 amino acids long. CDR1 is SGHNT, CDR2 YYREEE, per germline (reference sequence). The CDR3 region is CASSLRQPPDTQYF. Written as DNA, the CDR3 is TGTGCCAGCAGCTTGCGACAGCCCCCAGATACGCAGTATTTT.

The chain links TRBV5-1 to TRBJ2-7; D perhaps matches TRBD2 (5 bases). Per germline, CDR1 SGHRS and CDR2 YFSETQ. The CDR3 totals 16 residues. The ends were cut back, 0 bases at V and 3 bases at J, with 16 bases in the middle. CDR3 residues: CASSLAEAVPIYEQYF. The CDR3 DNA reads TGCGCCAGCAGCTTGGCCGAAGCGGTCCCGATCTACGAGCAGTACTTC.

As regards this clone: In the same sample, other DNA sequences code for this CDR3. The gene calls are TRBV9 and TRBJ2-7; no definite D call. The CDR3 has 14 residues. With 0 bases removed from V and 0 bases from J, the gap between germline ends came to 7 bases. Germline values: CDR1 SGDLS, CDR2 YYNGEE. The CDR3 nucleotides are TGTGCCAGCAGCGTAGTTGGCAGCTCCTACGAGCAGTACTTC. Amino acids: CASSVVGSSYEQYF.

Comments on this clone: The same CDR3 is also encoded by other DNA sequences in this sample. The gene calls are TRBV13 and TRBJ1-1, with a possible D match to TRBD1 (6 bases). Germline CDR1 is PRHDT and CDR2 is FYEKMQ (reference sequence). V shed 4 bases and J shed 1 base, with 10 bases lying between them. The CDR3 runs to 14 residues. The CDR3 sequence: CASSSPTGNTEAFF. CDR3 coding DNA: TGTGCCAGCAGCTCCCCGACAGGGAACACTGAAGCTTTCTTT.

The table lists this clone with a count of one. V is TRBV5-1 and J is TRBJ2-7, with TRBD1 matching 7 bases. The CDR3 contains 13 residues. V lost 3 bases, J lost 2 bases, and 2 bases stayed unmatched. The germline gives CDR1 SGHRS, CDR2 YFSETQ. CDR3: CASSSGTAYEQYF. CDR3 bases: TGCGCCAGCAGCTCTGGGACAGCCTACGAGCAGTACTTC. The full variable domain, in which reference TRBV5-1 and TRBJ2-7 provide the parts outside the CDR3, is KAGVTQTPRYLIKTRGQQVTLSCSPISGHRSVSWYQQTPGQGLQFLFEYFSETQRNKGNFPGRFSGRQFSNSRSEMNVSTLELGDSALYLCASSSGTAYEQYFGPGTRLTVT.

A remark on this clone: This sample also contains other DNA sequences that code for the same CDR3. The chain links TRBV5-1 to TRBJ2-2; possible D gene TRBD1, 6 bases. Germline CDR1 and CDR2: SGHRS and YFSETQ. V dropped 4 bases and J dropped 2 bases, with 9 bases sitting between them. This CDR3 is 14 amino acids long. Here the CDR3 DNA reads TGCGCCAGCAGCCAACAGGGAAACACCGGGGAGCTGTTTTTT. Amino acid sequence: CASSQQGNTGELFF.

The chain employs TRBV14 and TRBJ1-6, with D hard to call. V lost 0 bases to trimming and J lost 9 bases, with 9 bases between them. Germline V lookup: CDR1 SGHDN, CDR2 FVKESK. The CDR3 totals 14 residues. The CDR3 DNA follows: TGTGCCAGCAGCCAAGAGGCGGGGTCTTCACCCCTCCACTTT. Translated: CASSQEAGSSPLHF.

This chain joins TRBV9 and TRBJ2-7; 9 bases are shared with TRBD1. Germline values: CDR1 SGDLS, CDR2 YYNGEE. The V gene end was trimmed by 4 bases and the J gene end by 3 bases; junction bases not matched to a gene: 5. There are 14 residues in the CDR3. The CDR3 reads CASSSRDRVYEQYF. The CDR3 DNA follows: TGTGCCAGCAGCAGCCGGGACAGGGTCTACGAGCAGTACTTC.

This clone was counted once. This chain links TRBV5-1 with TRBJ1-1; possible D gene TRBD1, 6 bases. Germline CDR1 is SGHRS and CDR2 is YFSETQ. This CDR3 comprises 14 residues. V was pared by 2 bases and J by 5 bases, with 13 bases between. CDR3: CASSFWGLGTEAFF. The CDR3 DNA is TGCGCCAGCAGCTTTTGGGGGCTTGGGACTGAAGCTTTCTTT.